The clone carrying this TCR beta chain has a handful of counts. These data originate in a study of blood T cells in healthy people across ages. With a J-beta primer mix and a sample-barcoded 5' primer, a second PCR ran roughly 7 to 11 cycles. One entry per CDR3 protein results from TCRdb running MiXCR on the 5' RACE reads. The table lists over a million distinct CDR3 sequences, 35% to 45% of them singletons. The germline CDR1 and CDR2 sequences are SGHRS and YFSETQ. V shed 5 bases, J shed 5 bases, and the junction held 7 bases outside the gene matches. This CDR3 contains 14 residues. V is TRBV5-1 and J is TRBJ2-1; 7 bases map to TRBD2. The receptor's source is a woman between 18 and 30 years old in good health. Sequenced: blood. CDR3 nucleotide sequence: TGCGCCAGCAGAGGGGCGGGGGACCACAATGAGCAGTTCTTC. It yields the protein CASRGAGDHNEQFF.